This TCR beta chain is from a study of T-cell memory formation after mild COVID-19. Study overall: TCR clusters largely stayed donor specific. Findings and limits, study-wide: Clones shrinking between day 15 and 85 showed a balanced CD4/CD8 split, and those that grew later tilted toward CD4+.

Turning to this clonotype: The antigen is undetermined.

TCRdb used MiXCR to reprocess the 5' RACE reads, holding one entry per CDR3 protein. The data hold about 210,000 distinct CDR3 sequences, with around 30% observed a single time. Germline V gene sequence: CDR1 MNHEY, CDR2 SVGEGT. V gave up 7 bases and J gave up 2 bases, with 15 bases separating them. The CDR3 spans 15 residues. The TCR sequence derives from an adult woman who had mild COVID-19 (a few samples of this study predate the infection). Cell type and time point are not known. Sequenced: PBMCs or a T cell subset sorted from them (not recorded which). The chain links TRBV6-2 or TRBV6-3 to TRBJ2-1; D is ambiguous. CDR3 sequence (DNA): TGTGCCAGCAAATACCAGAGAGAACCCTACAATGAGCAGTTCTTC. Its protein product is CASKYQREPYNEQFF.